A selection of T cell receptor beta chains follows, all from one sample in a study of T-cell reconstitution after alpha-beta-depleted transplantation in children. TCRdb reanalysed the PCR reads using MiXCR and keeps one entry per CDR3 protein. Found here are 300,000 to 350,000 distinct CDR3 sequences, roughly 15% of them singletons; the top ten hold about 41%. The source was PBMCs, mostly from graft donor cells, collected 360 days after TCRalphabeta/CD19-depleted stem cell transplant. The receptors derive from a male patient under 10 years old who had a stem cell transplant for acute lymphoblastic leukemia, so the T cells may come from the graft donor. The conserved cysteine and the conserved F or W are not part of the CDR3 here. Size is omitted from some rows. Given values are once, few, many or a class for expanded clones.

J	size	V	length	CDR3
TRBJ2-1	-	TRBV12-3/TRBV12-4	13	ASSPGQGVGNEQF
TRBJ1-3	many	TRBV7-6	11	ASSLGGGNTIY
TRBJ1-4	few	TRBV10-3	12	AISKGGFNEKLF
TRBJ2-5	-	TRBV29-1	10	SVGTYGETQY
TRBJ2-7	-	TRBV9	13	ASSVAGDRGHEQY
TRBJ1-1	few	TRBV5-5	10	ASSLVFLETF
TRBJ1-5	-	TRBV24-1	13	ATSGGQGVNQPQH
TRBJ2-7	few	TRBV14	10	ASSQSRYEQY
TRBJ2-5	few	TRBV4-3	11	ASSGGASETQY
TRBJ2-7	-	TRBV7-3	13	ASSPTTSGRGEQY
TRBJ1-6	few	TRBV5-6	12	ASSFWQGNSPLH
TRBJ2-1	few	TRBV12-3/TRBV12-4	14	ASSPDGLAAGNEQF
TRBJ2-1	-	TRBV19	13	ASSMGTRSHNEQF
TRBJ2-7	-	TRBV29-1	13	SVSRPGQAPYEQY
TRBJ2-7	many	TRBV5-1	10	ASSLDPGEQY
TRBJ2-7	many	TRBV4-3	13	ASSPRARSSYEQY
TRBJ2-7	-	TRBV18	14	ASSPPTGGLYYEQY
TRBJ2-7	-	TRBV28	12	ASSSDGSSYEQY
TRBJ1-2	-	TRBV2	11	ASRLGSNYGYT
TRBJ2-5	many	TRBV2	11	ASTWGGSETQY
TRBJ2-7	few	TRBV7-8	14	ASSLAFRGRIYEQY
TRBJ2-3	-	TRBV7-9	13	ASRDVGLLTDTQY
TRBJ2-5	-	TRBV3-1	11	ASRAGVLETQY
TRBJ2-3	-	TRBV6-5	13	ASSYSGGFTDTQY
TRBJ2-3	few	TRBV20-1	10	SARAGGDTQY
TRBJ2-5	many	TRBV20-1	7	SMGETQY
TRBJ2-1	-	TRBV27	12	ASSFPGLYNEQF
TRBJ2-7	few	TRBV7-9	11	ASSLPNSYEQY
TRBJ2-7	-	TRBV20-1	10	SARRLSYEQY
TRBJ2-7	few	TRBV5-1	10	ASSVGGYEQY
TRBJ2-2	few	TRBV29-1	11	SVTGRNTGELF
TRBJ2-1	many	TRBV28	14	ASSPLAAYTYNEQF
TRBJ2-1	few	TRBV9	12	ASSVGDRSHEQF
TRBJ2-5	-	TRBV29-1	11	SVPLGRPETQY
TRBJ2-1	-	TRBV28	15	ASSLSPTGPSYNEQF
TRBJ2-4	-	TRBV19	11	ASSSREGGIQY
TRBJ2-1	-	TRBV6-5	14	ASSYSGESAYNEQF
TRBJ2-3	few	TRBV30	14	AWSVSLAGVTDTQY
TRBJ2-3	few	TRBV5-1	13	ASSRDRDGTDTQY
TRBJ1-1	few	TRBV9	12	ASSGGHVGPEAF
TRBJ2-7	-	TRBV27	14	ASSPSGVAEIYEQY
TRBJ2-1	-	TRBV5-1	12	ASTPRTRDNEQF
TRBJ2-4	-	TRBV20-1	11	SAERDRVNIQY
TRBJ2-1	-	TRBV24-1	14	ATSGTGASSYNEQF
TRBJ2-2	many	TRBV19	11	ASSQGADGELF
TRBJ2-7	few	TRBV5-1	14	ASSPHGASLSYEQY
TRBJ1-2	few	TRBV2	12	ASSERGRVYGYT